Presented here are 21 T cell receptor beta chains from one specimen sequenced in a study of beta chain features in type 1 diabetes. Regarding the study as a whole: Type 1 diabetes patients had moderately but significantly shorter TCRB CDR3s in all four CD4+ subsets.

These receptors lack a known antigen. Every isolated RNA sample was fully reverse transcribed, so sequencing captured expressed TCRB transcripts. Repertoires were generated with immunoSEQ multiplex PCR, while TCRdb's copy carries only in-frame clones and drops some. The repertoire includes 640,000 or so clones, 11% to 15% of them detected once, and roughly 0.04% sits in the top ten. Material for sequencing was naive CD4+ T cells from blood. The receptors here all came from a man aged 18 to 29 with type 1 diabetes.

This rearrangement joins TRBV29-1 to TRBJ1-2; possibly TRBD1 for D (5 bases). Trimming removed 4 bases at V and 4 bases at J, with 13 bases between. CDR3 length equals 13 residues. Per the germline V gene, CDR1 is SQVTM and CDR2 is ANQGSEA. The CDR3 loop is CSVVGGASYGYTF. The DNA of the CDR3 is TGCAGCGTTGTGGGAGGGGCCAGCTATGGCTACACCTTC.

This chain joins TRBV2 and TRBJ2-7, with D hard to call. The CDR3 sequence is 13 residues long. Germline values: CDR1 SNHLY, CDR2 FYNNEI. Between the trimmed V and J ends, which lost 4 bases and 2 bases, there was a span of 9 bases. CDR3 amino acids: CASSVAITYEQYF. In nucleotides, the CDR3 is TGTGCCAGCAGTGTGGCCATAACCTACGAGCAGTACTTC.

This clone was observed a few times. The V and J genes are TRBV5-4 and TRBJ1-5; 10 bases line up with TRBD1. The germline CDR1 and CDR2 sequences are SGHNT and YYREEE (reference sequence). J lost 5 bases, V lost 4 bases, and 9 bases had no gene match. The CDR3 is 16 amino acids. In nucleotides, the CDR3 is TGTGCCAGCAGCCGCCGGGACAGGGGAGTCGATCAGCCCCAGCATTTT. As protein: CASSRRDRGVDQPQHF.

The chain's CDR3 is CASSLEASGTRETQYF. Written as DNA, the CDR3 is TGTGCCAGCAGCTTAGAGGCGTCCGGGACACGAGAGACCCAGTACTTC. V gene TRBV11-2 combines with J gene TRBJ2-5, with D possibly TRBD1 on 6 matching bases. The CDR3 covers 16 residues. Germline V CDR1 and CDR2: SGHAT, FQNNGV. V shed 0 bases and J shed 4 bases, with 15 bases lying between them.

This clone was seen only a few times. The CDR3 nucleotides read TGCGCCAGCAGCCATCCGCCCCCTTTCGCCGGGGAGCTGTTTTTT. Protein: CASSHPPPFAGELFF. The rearrangement links TRBV4-1 to TRBJ2-2; D is unresolved. The CDR3 loop spans 15 amino acids. From germline, CDR1 is MGHRA and CDR2 YSYEKL. With 3 bases removed from V and 6 bases from J, the gap between germline ends came to 14 bases.

This clone was seen a handful of times. V usage is TRBV7-9 and J usage is TRBJ2-1; TRBD2 matches 13 bases. V dropped 4 bases and J dropped 7; count of bases not matched to a gene: 10. The germline V gene has CDR1 SEHNR and CDR2 FQNEAQ (reference sequence). The CDR3 totals 17 residues. The DNA for the CDR3 is TGTGCCAGCAGCTCAAATCCGGGACTAGCGGGATTAAATGAGCAGTTCTTC. Amino acids: CASSSNPGLAGLNEQFF.

This clone has more than one count but fewer than ten. The V gene is TRBV4-1, the J gene TRBJ1-4, with D possibly TRBD1 on 5 matching bases. The germline V gene encodes CDR1 MGHRA and CDR2 YSYEKL. The ends were cut back, 5 bases at V and 0 bases at J, with 10 bases in the middle. The CDR3 consists of 15 residues. CDR3 sequence reads: CASSARVTTNEKLFF. As DNA, the CDR3 is TGCGCCAGCAGCGCCAGGGTAACAACTAATGAAAAACTGTTTTTT.

This clone was counted between two and nine times. The chain couples TRBV2 to TRBJ2-2; D not certain. Trimming took 3 bases from V and 9 from J, leaving 5 bases between them. Germline values: CDR1 SNHLY, CDR2 FYNNEI. The CDR3 sequence is 11 residues long. The CDR3 region has the DNA TGTGCCAGCAGTGACCGACGGGAGCTGTTTTTT. It codes for CASSDRRELFF.

V is TRBV2 and J is TRBJ2-2; no reliable D call. The CDR3 has 14 amino acids. Germline V CDR1 and CDR2: SNHLY, FYNNEI. V was pared by 6 bases and J by 1 base, with 9 bases between. In nucleotides, the CDR3 is TGTGCCAGCAGGCAGGTCAGGAACACCGGGGAGCTGTTTTTT. Its protein product is CASRQVRNTGELFF.

The rearrangement links TRBV7-2 to TRBJ2-1; 10 bases are shared with TRBD2. J lost 0 bases, V lost 10 bases, and 12 bases had no gene match. Germline-derived CDR1 and CDR2 are SGHTA and FQGNSA. The CDR3 has 17 amino acids. CDR3 sequence reads: CANEREGPRSSYNEQFF. CDR3 sequence (DNA): TGTGCCAACGAGCGGGAGGGCCCTCGAAGCTCCTACAATGAGCAGTTCTTC.

V and J are TRBV11-2 and TRBJ2-7; a possible D gene is TRBD2 (5 bases). V was pared by 2 bases and J by 4 bases, with 9 bases between. In germline, CDR1 is SGHAT, CDR2 FQNNGV. The CDR3 sequence is 13 residues long. CDR3 bases: TGTGCCAGCAGCTTAACGGGAAGGTACGAGCAGTACTTC. This encodes CASSLTGRYEQYF.

The chain carries TRBV4-3 and TRBJ2-3, with 10 positions matching TRBD2. Germline assignment: CDR1 LGHNA and CDR2 YSLEER. The CDR3 has 18 amino acids. V trimming: 0 bases; J trimming: 2 bases; junction bases outside the gene matches: 8. In DNA form, the CDR3 reads TGCGCCAGCAGCCAAGAGGTTAGCGGGGGGTTGAACACAGATACGCAGTATTTT. Residues: CASSQEVSGGLNTDTQYF.

This clone was found a few times. The chain employs TRBV15 and TRBJ2-7; 8 positions match TRBD1. This CDR3 is built from 17 residues. Trimming at V came to 0 bases and at J to 3 bases, leaving 10 bases not matched to a gene. The V gene's germline CDR1 is LNHNV and CDR2 YYDKDF (reference sequence). The CDR3 DNA is TGTGCCACCAGCAGAGAAATATTCACAGGGGGAGGCTACGAGCAGTACTTC. It specifies CATSREIFTGGGYEQYF.

The J gene is TRBJ1-2, the V gene TRBV6-5; the D is unclear. Trimming shortened V by 0 bases and J by 0 bases, and 8 bases separated the two germline ends. CDR3 size: 15 residues. Germline CDR1 MNHEY, CDR2 SVGAGI. Here the CDR3 DNA reads TGTGCCAGCAGTTACTCCCCCAAACCTAACTATGGCTACACCTTC. This encodes CASSYSPKPNYGYTF.

This clone was seen a few times. This sample includes further DNA sequences coding for the same CDR3. The V and J genes are TRBV29-1 and TRBJ2-1, with TRBD1 matching over 7 bases. Germline lookup yields CDR1 SQVTM and CDR2 ANQGSEA. CDR3 length: 14 amino acids. The V gene end was trimmed by 1 base and the J gene end by 4 bases; junction bases not matched to a gene: 4. CDR3 nucleotide sequence: TGCAGCGTTGAAGGAGGGGGCGCGTACAATGAGCAGTTCTTC. It is translated as CSVEGGGAYNEQFF.

This sequence joins TRBV5-4 and TRBJ2-7; D is unclear. The CDR3 covers 15 residues. Germline CDR1 is SGHNT and CDR2 is YYREEE (reference sequence). V was trimmed by 4 bases and J by 0 bases, leaving 14 bases between them. CDR3 region: CASSQRYRDSYEQYF. CDR3 in DNA: TGTGCCAGCAGCCAGAGGTACAGAGACTCCTACGAGCAGTACTTC. The variable domain in full, with the rest retrieved from reference TRBV5-4 and TRBJ2-7, is ETGVTQSPTHLIKTRGQQVTLRCSSQSGHNTVSWYQQALGQGPQFIFQYYREEENGRGNFPPRFSGLQFPNYSSELNVNALELDDSALYLCASSQRYRDSYEQYFGPGTRLTVT.

The chain carries TRBV5-1 and TRBJ2-1; perhaps TRBD2 as D (5 bases). CDR1 and CDR2 from the germline V gene are SGHRS and YFSETQ. V gave up 2 bases and J gave up 0 bases, with 9 bases separating them. The CDR3 spans 15 residues. In DNA form, the CDR3 reads TGCGCCAGCAGCTTTGGCGGGCTCTCCTACAATGAGCAGTTCTTC. It translates to CASSFGGLSYNEQFF. Supplemented by reference TRBV5-1 and TRBJ2-1, the full variable domain reads KAGVTQTPRYLIKTRGQQVTLSCSPISGHRSVSWYQQTPGQGLQFLFEYFSETQRNKGNFPGRFSGRQFSNSRSEMNVSTLELGDSALYLCASSFGGLSYNEQFFGPGTRLTVL.

The V call is TRBV29-1, the J call TRBJ2-2, with a possible D match to TRBD2 (6 bases). The germline V gene encodes CDR1 SQVTM and CDR2 ANQGSEA. The V end was cut by 4 bases, the J end by 5 bases, with 8 bases between. The CDR3 has 12 amino acids. CDR3 amino acids: CSVVRGTGELFF. In nucleotides, the CDR3 is TGCAGCGTTGTTCGGGGGACCGGGGAGCTGTTTTTT.

This clone has a handful of counts. The V gene is TRBV7-2, the J gene TRBJ2-5; possibly TRBD1 or TRBD2 for D (5 bases each). The CDR3 has 13 amino acids. V shed 6 bases and J shed 5 bases, with 13 bases lying between them. Germline V gives CDR1 SGHTA, CDR2 FQGNSA. CDR3 sequence reads: CASRRGMQETQYF. CDR3 nucleotides: TGTGCCAGCAGGAGGGGTATGCAGGAGACCCAGTACTTC.

The chain recombines TRBV7-9 with TRBJ1-5; D gene unclear. Trimming removed 5 bases at V and 5 bases at J, with 7 bases between. CDR3 length: 12 residues. Germline V gene data show CDR1 as SEHNR and CDR2 as FQNEAQ (reference sequence). CDR3 loop: CASSQLDQPQHF. The DNA for the CDR3 is TGTGCCAGCAGCCAACTCGATCAGCCCCAGCATTTT.

This clone was seen a handful of times. Different DNA sequences within this sample yield the same CDR3. The chain uses TRBV18 and TRBJ1-1; D gene ambiguous. Germline values: CDR1 KGHSH, CDR2 LQKENI. The CDR3 is 14 amino acids. Trimming took 0 bases from V and 1 from J, leaving 6 bases between them. CDR3 loop: CASSPPAGNTEAFF. As DNA, the CDR3 is TGTGCCAGCTCACCACCGGCAGGGAACACTGAAGCTTTCTTT.